These 8 T cell receptor beta chains were all obtained from the same sample, sequenced in a study of blood T cell repertoires in COVID-19. TCRdb's table, derived via immunoSEQ multiplex PCR, lists solely in-frame clones and lacks some. The table has 150,000 to 200,000 clones, approximately 79% seen once. Sequencing was done on a sample of peripheral blood. All receptors derive from a woman aged 40 to 50 with COVID-19, enrolled during active disease.

The genes are TRBV5-8 and TRBJ2-1; tentatively, D is TRBD2 (5 bases). V was pared by 5 bases and J by 0 bases, with 9 bases between. The CDR3 totals 14 residues. From germline, CDR1 is SGHTS and CDR2 YDEGEE. The CDR3 DNA reads TGTGCCAGCAGAGAGCGGAGCTCCTACAATGAGCAGTTCTTC. It is translated as CASRERSSYNEQFF.

V usage is TRBV19 and J usage is TRBJ2-2; no clear D gene. Trimming pared 5 bases from V and 1 base from J, leaving 17 bases between. The length of the CDR3 is 17 residues. The germline CDR1 and CDR2 sequences are LNHDA and SQIVND (reference sequence). The CDR3 DNA reads as TGTGCCAGTAGTCCAAAAGAACGAGCAGGGAACACCGGGGAGCTGTTTTTT. Residues: CASSPKERAGNTGELFF.

The chain couples TRBV27 to TRBJ1-6; D uncertain. Looked up from germline, CDR1 is MNHEY and CDR2 is SMNVEV (reference sequence). The CDR3 length is 13 residues. Trimming left V 3 bases short and J 9 bases short, with 9 bases between. In nucleotides, the CDR3 is TGTGCCAGCAGTTTTGTGGGAGGTTCACCCCTCCACTTT. It yields the protein CASSFVGGSPLHF.

CDR3 coding DNA: TGTGCCAGTAGTATTGGCCCACAGGGGTTCCACGAGCAGTACGTC. Its protein is CASSIGPQGFHEQYV. V gene TRBV19 combines with J gene TRBJ2-7; 7 bases are a match to TRBD1. CDR3 length: 15 amino acids. Looked up from germline, CDR1 is LNHDA and CDR2 is SQIVND (reference sequence). V shed 3 bases, J shed 5 bases, and the junction held 10 bases outside the gene matches.

V is TRBV2 and J is TRBJ1-2; TRBD1 matches at 8 bases. Per germline, CDR1 SNHLY and CDR2 FYNNEI. The V and J ends lost 6 bases and 14 bases, in that order; junction bases with no gene match: 5. The CDR3 consists of 10 residues. The CDR3 coding sequence is TGTGCCAGCAGGCAGGGGGCCACAACCTTC. This encodes CASRQGATTF.

The chain links TRBV19 to TRBJ1-4; D call uncertain. V was pared by 5 bases and J by 8 bases, with 12 bases between. The length of the CDR3 is 13 residues. Germline V CDR1 and CDR2: LNHDA, SQIVND (reference sequence). The CDR3 nucleotides read TGTGCCAGTAGTTCGAGGATTGGGGAAAAACTGTTTTTT. It yields the protein CASSSRIGEKLFF.

This clone appeared once. The genes are TRBV30 and TRBJ2-2, with D maybe TRBD1 (5 bases). CDR1 and CDR2 (germline): GTSNPN, SVGIG (reference sequence). This CDR3 comprises 15 residues. Trimming cost V 3 bases and J 0 bases, with 11 bases left between them. CDR3 nucleotide sequence: TGTGCCTGGAGCCTAGGACAACCGAACACCGGGGAGCTGTTTTTT. Residues: CAWSLGQPNTGELFF.

This clone was observed a handful of times. V is TRBV4-1 and J is TRBJ2-2; D possibly corresponds to TRBD2 (5 bases). CDR1 and CDR2 from the germline V gene are MGHRA and YSYEKL. This CDR3 region has 15 residues. The V end lost 0 bases, the J end lost 4 bases, and 9 bases lay between the germline ends. This chain's CDR3 is CASSQDRGFTGELFF. The CDR3 DNA follows: TGCGCCAGCAGCCAAGATCGGGGTTTCACCGGGGAGCTGTTTTTT.